The T cell receptor beta chain under discussion was sequenced for a study of blood T cell repertoires in COVID-19. Germline V gives CDR1 DFQATT, CDR2 SNEGSKA (reference sequence). J lost 8 bases, V lost 7 bases, and 3 bases had no gene match. The length of the CDR3 is 10 residues. Measured with immunoSEQ multiplex PCR; TCRdb has only the in-frame clones, and not every one. The table has hundreds of thousands of clones, 88% seen once. This TCR was sampled from a woman in her sixties or seventies with COVID-19, enrolled during active disease. The sequenced sample was peripheral blood. The rearrangement uses TRBV20-1 and TRBJ1-1; 8 bases match TRBD1. The CDR3 nucleotides read TGCAGTGTTCACAGGGGGGAAGCTTTCTTT. It translates to CSVHRGEAFF.